These 7 T cell receptor beta chains originate from one sample sequenced in a study of T-cell memory formation after mild COVID-19. TCRdb itself ran the 5' RACE reads through MiXCR, one entry per CDR3 protein. Among approximately 500,000 distinct CDR3 sequences listed, approximately 23% were seen once. Source material: PBMCs or a T cell subset sorted from them (not recorded which). These receptors all stem from an adult woman who had mild COVID-19 (a few samples of this study predate the infection). Cell type and time point are not known.

The J gene is TRBJ2-1, the V gene TRBV7-2, with 11 bases fitting TRBD2. Germline CDR1 is SGHTA and CDR2 is FQGNSA. After removal of 1 base from V and 8 bases from J, the junction contained 7 bases not matched to a gene. The CDR3 runs to 16 residues. This CDR3 reads CASSLGSSGRWDEQFF. The CDR3 coding sequence is TGTGCCAGCAGCTTAGGTTCTAGCGGGAGGTGGGATGAGCAGTTCTTC.

V is TRBV7-8 and J is TRBJ2-6; maybe TRBD1 (7 bases). Trimming took 5 bases from V and 16 from J, leaving 18 bases between them. This CDR3 is built from 13 residues. From germline, CDR1 is SGHVS and CDR2 FQNEAQ. The DNA of the CDR3 is TGTGCCAGCAGCCCGGGAGACAGGGTAACTCTGACTTTC. Translation gives CASSPGDRVTLTF.

The rearrangement uses TRBV9 and TRBJ2-3; D is possibly TRBD2 (5 bases). V lost 0 bases and J 2 bases, leaving 10 bases between the germline ends. Germline values: CDR1 SGDLS, CDR2 YYNGEE. This CDR3 is 15 amino acids long. The CDR3 DNA is TGTGCCAGCAGCGTAGTAGAGGGTCTCACAGATACGCAGTATTTT. It yields the protein CASSVVEGLTDTQYF.

V is TRBV30 and J is TRBJ1-4; D gene uncertain. Trimming removed 2 bases from V and 7 bases from J, with 5 bases in between. Looked up from germline, CDR1 is GTSNPN and CDR2 is SVGIG (reference sequence). This CDR3 has 11 residues. CDR3: CAWSIGEKLFF. The CDR3, as DNA: TGTGCCTGGAGTATAGGTGAAAAACTGTTTTTT.

The chain uses TRBV29-1 and TRBJ1-2; TRBD1 matches 7 bases. CDR3 length: 13 amino acids. Germline-derived CDR1 and CDR2 are SQVTM and ANQGSEA. V was clipped by 6 bases and J by 2 bases; unmatched bases: 6. CDR3 nucleotide sequence: TGCAGCGTCGCGCAGGGACAGAACTATGGCTACACCTTC. Its protein product is CSVAQGQNYGYTF. Full variable domain (rest looked up from reference TRBV29-1 and TRBJ1-2): SAVISQKPSRDICQRGTSLTIQCQVDSQVTMMFWYRQQPGQSLTLIATANQGSEATYESGFVIDKFPISRPNLTFSTLTVSNMSPEDSSIYLCSVAQGQNYGYTFGSGTRLTVV.

V is TRBV12-3 or TRBV12-4 and J is TRBJ2-1; D remains ambiguous. The CDR3 runs to 14 residues. Trimming took 3 bases from V and 6 from J, leaving 12 bases between them. The DNA of the CDR3 is TGTGCCAGCAGTTTTTACGAGCTCTCCAATGAGCAGTTCTTC. Protein product: CASSFYELSNEQFF.

This clonotype appeared many times. This sequence joins TRBV20-1 and TRBJ2-7, with a possible D match to TRBD2 (5 bases). The CDR3 loop spans 15 amino acids. Germline CDR1 DFQATT, CDR2 SNEGSKA (reference sequence). With 6 bases removed from V and 0 bases from J, the gap between germline ends came to 18 bases. The CDR3 DNA is TGCAGTGCCGCCCCCTTGAGCGGAGACTCCTACGAGCAGTACTTC. Its translation: CSAAPLSGDSYEQYF.